This T cell receptor beta chain was sequenced for a study of human thymus T cells. Trimming cost V 3 bases and J 7 bases; bases outside gene matches: 2. Germline V CDR1 and CDR2: KGHSH, LQKENI. The CDR3 covers 15 residues. Libraries were prepared by immunoSEQ multiplex PCR; TCRdb keeps only in-frame clonotypes and omits some of them. The repertoire holds 54,000 or so clones, with 85% to 95% as singletons. Only four of the eight donors provided a roughly 0.5-1 mL blood sample. V gene TRBV18 combines with J gene TRBJ2-1, with 14 bases fitting TRBD2. The origin of this receptor is a boy less than two years old with a congenital heart defect but otherwise immunologically healthy. The sequenced sample consisted of blood. CDR3 bases: TGTGCCAGCTCACCGGGACTAGCGGGAGTGAATGAGCAGTTCTTC. The encoded protein is CASSPGLAGVNEQFF.